Following are 25 T cell receptor beta chains from one sample sequenced in a study of shared clonotypes between healthy human individuals (TCRdb year 2020). CD8 naive samples were CD45RO-negative cells positively selected for CCR7, giving a CD45RA+CCR7+ population that excluded TemRA cells. Library prep was done by the immunoSEQ multiplex PCR assay. Here the immuneACCESS table is served through TCRdb, limited to in-frame sequences with V and J called. Missing clones are a known gap in these copies; in checked studies unresolved V genes cover under half, and the rest lacks a known reason. Within this sample are around 560,000 clones, with around 95% of them counted one time only. The leading ten clones occupy over 0.09% of the sample. Sequencing was carried out using naive CD8+ T cells sorted from blood. Per the publication, the cell subset or site label means: CD45RA+CCR7+. The receptors come from a woman in her thirties in good health.

This clone was seen just once. This chain joins TRBV4-1 and TRBJ2-1, with D tentatively TRBD1 (7 bases). The germline gives CDR1 MGHRA, CDR2 YSYEKL. Trimming cost V 5 bases and J 4 bases, with 12 bases left between them. CDR3 size: 14 residues. CDR3 sequence: CASSDREAYNEQFF. The CDR3 nucleotides are TGCGCCAGCAGCGACAGGGAGGCATACAATGAGCAGTTCTTC.

This chain links TRBV27 with TRBJ1-3; 8 bases agree with TRBD1. This CDR3 region has 14 residues. After removal of 6 bases from V and 1 base from J, the junction contained 2 bases not matched to a gene. In germline, CDR1 is MNHEY, CDR2 SMNVEV (reference sequence). CDR3 region: CASRTGGSGNTIYF. The CDR3, as DNA: TGTGCCAGCAGAACAGGGGGTTCTGGAAACACCATATATTTT.

This clone is a singleton in its sample. The chain recombines TRBV19 with TRBJ1-4; the D is unclear. The CDR3 is 16 amino acids. Trimming removed 5 bases from V and 3 bases from J, with 16 bases in between. Germline assignment: CDR1 LNHDA and CDR2 SQIVND (reference sequence). CDR3 DNA: TGTGCCAGTAGTGCCCGGACGGAGTTGTCTAATGAAAAACTGTTTTTT. It translates to CASSARTELSNEKLFF.

V and J are TRBV23-1 and TRBJ2-1; D is possibly TRBD1 (5 bases). TRBV23-1 qualifies as an ORF whose function is uncertain. This CDR3 is 15 amino acids long. The V gene lost 0 bases and the J gene lost 9 bases, with 15 bases spanning the gap. The chain's CDR3 is CASSQSDPTDGEQFF. The DNA for the CDR3 is TGCGCCAGCAGTCAATCGGACCCGACAGATGGTGAGCAGTTCTTC.

The rearrangement links TRBV19 to TRBJ1-1; no firm D call. Germline CDR1 LNHDA, CDR2 SQIVND (reference sequence). There are 12 residues in the CDR3. Trimming left V 7 bases short and J 1 base short, with 7 bases between. The CDR3, as DNA: TGTGCCAGTACGGAAGCGAACACTGAAGCTTTCTTT. The encoded protein is CASTEANTEAFF.

V and J are TRBV29-1 and TRBJ2-5; D gene ambiguous. With the DNA end fitting TRBJ2-7 better, the J assignment may be wrong. CDR1 is SQVTM and CDR2 is ANQGSEA in the germline V gene. The CDR3 covers 11 residues. CDR3 protein: CSVYGSYEQYF. In DNA, the CDR3 is TGCAGCGTATATGGGTCCTACGAGCAGTACTTC.

The CDR3 sequence is CASSTGQEKDYEQYF. The CDR3 bases are TGTGCCAGCAGCACCGGACAGGAGAAGGACTACGAGCAGTACTTC. The chain recombines TRBV5-6 with TRBJ2-7, with 7 bases fitting TRBD1. The CDR3 sequence is 15 residues long. With 4 bases clipped from V and 3 bases from J, the junction kept 10 bases outside the gene matches. Germline V gives CDR1 SGHDT, CDR2 YYEEEE.

The chain employs TRBV7-9 and TRBJ1-4; 7 bases are shared with TRBD1. This CDR3 is built from 16 residues. J lost 8 bases, V lost 5 bases, and 14 bases had no gene match. CDR1 and CDR2 (germline): SEHNR, FQNEAQ (reference sequence). CDR3 sequence: CASSTGYRGREEKLFF. Here the CDR3 DNA reads TGTGCCAGCAGCACCGGATACAGGGGAAGGGAGGAAAAACTGTTTTTT.

The V call is TRBV30, the J call TRBJ2-7; D perhaps matches TRBD1 (5 bases). Germline V CDR1 and CDR2: GTSNPN, SVGIG (reference sequence). This CDR3 comprises 13 residues. V dropped 1 base and J dropped 3 bases, with 10 bases sitting between them. The CDR3 protein is CAWSAGILYEQYF. The CDR3 DNA reads as TGTGCCTGGAGTGCAGGGATTCTCTACGAGCAGTACTTC.

The V and J genes are TRBV11-2 and TRBJ2-1; D possibly corresponds to TRBD2 (5 bases). Germline V gene lookup returns CDR1 SGHAT and CDR2 FQNNGV. There are 18 residues in the CDR3. V lost 0 bases and J lost 8, with 23 bases in between. The DNA of the CDR3 is TGTGCCAGCAGCTTAGATCTCCCGGGGAGTAGTGGAGTGTATGAGCAGTTCTTC. It translates to CASSLDLPGSSGVYEQFF.

The chain is built from TRBV28 and TRBJ2-7; no reliable D call. Deletions cut 4 bases from V and 3 bases from J, with 10 bases between. Germline CDR1 and CDR2: MDHEN and SYDVKM. This CDR3 has 13 amino acids. Here the CDR3 DNA reads TGTGCCAGCAGTTACGAGGCCGGCTACGAGCAGTACTTC. Protein product: CASSYEAGYEQYF.

The chain combines TRBV28 with TRBJ1-3; no clear D. The CDR3 is 14 residues long. The germline V gene has CDR1 MDHEN and CDR2 SYDVKM. Trimming took off 6 bases at V and 0 bases at J, with 9 bases between the two ends. DNA for the CDR3: TGTGCCAGCAGCCCGATAAACTCTGGAAACACCATATATTTT. Translating gives CASSPINSGNTIYF.

This sequence joins TRBV5-6 and TRBJ2-1, with TRBD2 matching over 7 bases. The CDR3 is made up of 14 amino acids. The V gene's germline CDR1 is SGHDT and CDR2 YYEEEE. Trimming took 2 bases from V and 10 from J; bases not matched to a gene: 9. CDR3 residues: CASSFSLAVKEQFF. CDR3 in DNA: TGTGCCAGCAGCTTTTCTCTAGCGGTGAAGGAGCAGTTCTTC.

The gene calls are TRBV11-2 and TRBJ2-3; 7 bases fit TRBD1. This CDR3 comprises 15 residues. Germline V lookup: CDR1 SGHAT, CDR2 FQNNGV. V was pared by 1 base and J by 0 bases, with 1 base of the junction left unmatched. In DNA form, the CDR3 reads TGTGCCAGCAGCTTAGCGACAGGGAGCACAGATACGCAGTATTTT. This codes for CASSLATGSTDTQYF.

The chain joins TRBV27 to TRBJ2-5, with 9 nucleotides matching TRBD1. CDR1 is MNHEY, CDR2 SMNVEV, per germline (reference sequence). The V segment lost 6 bases and the J segment 5 bases; nucleotides outside the gene matches: 13. The CDR3 has 16 residues. The CDR3 region has the DNA TGTGCCAGCAGCCCCCGGACAGGGGCCGCCTCGGAGACCCAGTACTTC. The encoded protein is CASSPRTGAASETQYF.

This chain joins TRBV11-2 and TRBJ2-7; D remains unclear. Germline CDR1 SGHAT, CDR2 FQNNGV. Trimming stripped 6 bases from V and 2 bases from J, with 8 bases between. The CDR3 consists of 12 residues. The chain's CDR3 is CASSWAAYEQYF. The CDR3 DNA reads TGTGCCAGCAGTTGGGCGGCCTACGAGCAGTACTTC.

The chain employs TRBV7-8 and TRBJ2-7, with TRBD2 as a possible D gene (6 bases). Germline lookup yields CDR1 SGHVS and CDR2 FQNEAQ. This CDR3 has 17 residues. Trimming removed 2 bases from V and 0 bases from J, with 17 bases in between. This chain's CDR3 is CASSLNRASESSYEQYF. CDR3 nucleotide sequence: TGTGCCAGCAGCTTAAATCGGGCTAGCGAGAGCTCCTACGAGCAGTACTTC.

The table lists this clone with a count of one. This chain uses TRBV27 with TRBJ1-4; D not certain. Per germline, CDR1 MNHEY and CDR2 SMNVEV (reference sequence). The CDR3 has 15 amino acids. The germline V and J ends were trimmed by 0 bases and 5 bases, with 10 bases remaining between them. CDR3 DNA sequence: TGTGCCAGCAGTTTATCGGACGGCCAAAATGAAAAACTGTTTTTT. Its protein product is CASSLSDGQNEKLFF.

The CDR3 here is CASSQETSGSSYEQYF. The DNA of the CDR3 is TGTGCCAGCAGCCAAGAGACTAGCGGGAGCTCCTACGAGCAGTACTTC. The gene calls are TRBV14 and TRBJ2-7; the match to TRBD2 covers 12 bases. CDR1 is SGHDN and CDR2 is FVKESK in the germline V gene. V lost 0 bases, J lost 0 bases, and 0 bases stayed unmatched. The CDR3 length is 16 residues.

V and J are TRBV15 and TRBJ2-7; TRBD1 is a possible D gene (6 bases). V dropped 3 bases and J dropped 5 bases, with 11 bases sitting between them. The CDR3 is 13 residues long. CDR1 and CDR2 (germline): LNHNV, YYDKDF (reference sequence). CDR3 loop: CATSSVQGHEQYF. CDR3 in DNA: TGTGCCACCAGCAGTGTACAGGGCCACGAGCAGTACTTC. The full variable domain, rest sourced from reference TRBV15 and TRBJ2-7, is DAMVIQNPRYQVTQFGKPVTLSCSQTLNHNVMYWYQQKSSQAPKLLFHYYDKDFNNEADTPDNFQSRRPNTSFCFLDIRSPGLGDTAMYLCATSSVQGHEQYFGPGTRLTVT.

The V and J genes are TRBV28 and TRBJ2-7; D is unresolved. CDR1 and CDR2 from the germline V gene are MDHEN and SYDVKM. The germline V and J ends were trimmed by 2 bases and 0 bases, with 11 bases remaining between them. This CDR3 comprises 15 residues. The CDR3 region is CASSLRQEYSYEQYF. The CDR3 DNA sequence: TGTGCCAGCAGTTTAAGGCAGGAGTACTCCTACGAGCAGTACTTC.

Only a few counts were recorded for this clone. V is TRBV28 and J is TRBJ2-7, with D maybe TRBD2 (6 bases). The V and J ends lost 6 bases and 3 bases respectively, with 15 bases between them. Germline V CDR1 and CDR2: MDHEN, SYDVKM. The CDR3 totals 14 residues. This chain's CDR3 is CASSLRDFLYEQYF. CDR3 in DNA: TGTGCCAGCAGCCTCCGGGACTTTCTCTACGAGCAGTACTTC.

The V call is TRBV5-1, the J call TRBJ1-1, with D perhaps matching TRBD1 (5 bases). The CDR3 spans 14 residues. Germline V gene sequence: CDR1 SGHRS, CDR2 YFSETQ. Trimming took 4 bases from V and 0 from J, leaving 10 bases between them. CDR3 nucleotide sequence: TGCGCCAGCAGCGCAGGGCGCATGAACACTGAAGCTTTCTTT. Residues: CASSAGRMNTEAFF.

The chain couples TRBV18 to TRBJ2-5; 10 nucleotides line up with TRBD2. Trimming removed 3 bases from V and 5 bases from J; junction bases left unmatched: 6. CDR3 length equals 15 residues. Per the germline V gene, CDR1 is KGHSH and CDR2 is LQKENI. The CDR3 protein is CASSPPSGRYETQYF. CDR3 in DNA: TGTGCCAGCTCACCCCCTAGCGGGAGATATGAGACCCAGTACTTC.

The V gene is TRBV28, the J gene TRBJ1-1; D is unresolved. The CDR3 has 14 amino acids. Trimming left V 5 bases short and J 0 bases short, with 10 bases between. Germline-derived CDR1 and CDR2 are MDHEN and SYDVKM. The CDR3: CASSDGGLNTEAFF. In DNA, the CDR3 is TGTGCCAGCAGTGATGGAGGCCTGAACACTGAAGCTTTCTTT.